This T cell receptor beta chain was captured by sequencing in a study of Graves' ophthalmopathy and Graves' hyperthyroidism. Study-wide results and caveats: Blood also carried most expanded thyroid clonotypes exceeding 0.001 frequency.

The germline V gene encodes CDR1 LNHDA and CDR2 SQIVND (reference sequence). With 7 bases removed from V and 4 bases from J, the gap between germline ends came to 17 bases. The CDR3 contains 15 residues. Enrollment excluded any patients with other autoimmune diseases, uncontrolled infections, pregnancy or lactation. A roughly 9.3 ml volume of fresh peripheral blood provided the PBMCs. The table lists this clonotype with many counts. Its antigen is as yet unknown. RNA served as the template for amplifying TCR beta CDR3 regions. After a first-round RT-PCR with HTBI primers, a second-round multiplex PCR was run. TCRdb reanalysed the multiplex PCR reads using MiXCR and keeps one entry per CDR3 protein. This sample has approximately 210,000 distinct CDR3 sequences, with just under 30% found just once.

The rearrangement joins TRBV19 to TRBJ1-5; D gene ambiguous. This receptor was identified in a man aged 50-60 years with Graves' ophthalmopathy. Sequenced: peripheral blood. CDR3: CASKDAPTGNQPQHF. CDR3 DNA: TGTGCCAGTAAGGATGCTCCCACGGGTAATCAGCCCCAGCATTTT.